This T cell receptor (beta chain) originates from a study of blood T cell repertoires in COVID-19. Per the study methods: Reference gene primer amplification yielded estimated nucleated cell counts. Sequenced by immunoSEQ multiplex PCR; TCRdb stores in-frame clones only, minus some. V and J calls and clone size follow that table, whereas D and trimming were derived from the DNA. This sample yields 150,000 to 250,000 clones, of which about 86% are seen a single time; around 7% belongs to the top ten. This CDR3 comprises 16 residues. The V end was cut by 1 base, the J end by 0 bases, with 9 bases between. CDR1 and CDR2 from the germline V gene are KGHDR and SFDVKD.

The chain joins TRBV24-1 to TRBJ2-1; no definite D call. This TCR was sampled from a man aged 35-49 years who had recovered from COVID-19. Sequenced input: PBMCs or T cells enriched from blood (not recorded which). The CDR3 DNA is TGTGCCACCAGTGATTTTTCCTCGAGCTCCTACAATGAGCAGTTCTTC. Translating it yields CATSDFSSSSYNEQFF.